This T cell receptor beta chain was identified in a study of somatic mutations in cytotoxic T cells in rheumatoid arthritis. TCRdb keeps only in-frame clones here, not all; method: immunoSEQ multiplex PCR. The table lists over 6,500 clones, roughly 70% of them singletons. This CDR3 has 15 residues. Trimming cost V 5 bases and J 2 bases, with 14 bases left between them. CDR1 is SEHNR and CDR2 is FQNEAQ in the germline V gene (reference sequence). The chain employs TRBV7-9 and TRBJ2-3; D not resolved. The sequenced material came from CD8+ T cells sorted from blood. This TCR was sampled from a man in his forties in good health. CDR3 in amino acids: CASSPPGLSTDTQYF. Written as DNA, the CDR3 is TGTGCCAGCAGCCCCCCCGGCCTTTCCACAGATACGCAGTATTTT.